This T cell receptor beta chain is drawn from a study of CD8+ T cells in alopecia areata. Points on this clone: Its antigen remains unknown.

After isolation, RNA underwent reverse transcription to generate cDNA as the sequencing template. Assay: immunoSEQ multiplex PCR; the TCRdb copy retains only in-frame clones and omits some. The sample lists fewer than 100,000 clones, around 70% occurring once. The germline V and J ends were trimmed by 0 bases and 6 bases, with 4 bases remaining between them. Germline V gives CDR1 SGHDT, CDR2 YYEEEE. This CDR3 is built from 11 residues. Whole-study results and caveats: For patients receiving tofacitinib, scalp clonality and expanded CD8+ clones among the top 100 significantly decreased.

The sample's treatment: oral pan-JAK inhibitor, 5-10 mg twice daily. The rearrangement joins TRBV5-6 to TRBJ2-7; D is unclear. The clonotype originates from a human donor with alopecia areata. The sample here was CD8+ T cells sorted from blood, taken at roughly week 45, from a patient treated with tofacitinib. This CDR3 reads CASSLAAEQYF. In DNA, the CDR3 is TGTGCCAGCAGCTTGGCCGCCGAGCAGTACTTC. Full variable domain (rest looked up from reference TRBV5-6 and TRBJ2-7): DAGVTQSPTHLIKTRGQQVTLRCSPKSGHDTVSWYQQALGQGPQFIFQYYEEEERQRGNFPDRFSGHQFPNYSSELNVNALLLGDSALYLCASSLAAEQYFGPGTRLTVT.